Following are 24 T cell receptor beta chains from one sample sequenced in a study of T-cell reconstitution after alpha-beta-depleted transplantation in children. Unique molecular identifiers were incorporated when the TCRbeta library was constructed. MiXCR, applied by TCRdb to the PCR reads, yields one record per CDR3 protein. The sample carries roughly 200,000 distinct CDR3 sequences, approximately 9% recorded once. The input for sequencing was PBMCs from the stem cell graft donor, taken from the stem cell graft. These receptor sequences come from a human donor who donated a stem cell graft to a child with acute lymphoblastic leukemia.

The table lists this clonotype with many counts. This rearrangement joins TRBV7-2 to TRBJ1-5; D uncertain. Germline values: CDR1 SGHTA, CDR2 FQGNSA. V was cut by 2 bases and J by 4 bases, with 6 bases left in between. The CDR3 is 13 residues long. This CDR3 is CASSLRGNQPQHF. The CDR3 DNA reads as TGTGCCAGCAGCTTAAGAGGGAATCAGCCCCAGCATTTT.

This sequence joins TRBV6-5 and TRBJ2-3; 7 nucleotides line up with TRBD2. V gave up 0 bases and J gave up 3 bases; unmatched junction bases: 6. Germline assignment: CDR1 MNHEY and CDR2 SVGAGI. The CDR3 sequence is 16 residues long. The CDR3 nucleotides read TGTGCCAGCAGTTACTCCTGGGGAGGGGAGACAGATACGCAGTATTTT. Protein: CASSYSWGGETDTQYF.

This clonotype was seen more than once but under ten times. The CDR3 is CAWSDRTDYNEQFF. The CDR3 DNA follows: TGTGCCTGGAGTGACCGGACGGATTACAATGAGCAGTTCTTC. The chain carries TRBV30 and TRBJ2-1, with unresolved D. From germline, CDR1 is GTSNPN and CDR2 SVGIG (reference sequence). Trimming left V 1 base short and J 4 bases short, with 11 bases between. This CDR3 is 14 amino acids long.

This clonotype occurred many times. The CDR3 is CASSDRLEGTDTQYF. CDR3 in DNA: TGTGCCAGCAGTGATCGCTTGGAGGGCACAGATACGCAGTATTTT. V is TRBV6-4 and J is TRBJ2-3; possibly TRBD2 for D (5 bases). Germline CDR1 and CDR2: MRHNA and SNTAGT. This CDR3 is built from 15 residues. The V end was cut by 3 bases, the J end by 1 base, with 11 bases between.

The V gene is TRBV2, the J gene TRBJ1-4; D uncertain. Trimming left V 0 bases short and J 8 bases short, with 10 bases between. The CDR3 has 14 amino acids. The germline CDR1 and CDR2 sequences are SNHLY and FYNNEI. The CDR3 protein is CASSEAHKGEKLFF. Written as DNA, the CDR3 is TGTGCCAGCAGTGAAGCCCACAAGGGCGAAAAACTGTTTTTT. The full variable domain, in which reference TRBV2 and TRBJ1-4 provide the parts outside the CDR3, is EPEVTQTPSHQVTQMGQEVILRCVPISNHLYFYWYRQILGQKVEFLVSFYNNEISEKSEIFDDQFSVERPDGSNFTLKIRSTKLEDSAMYFCASSEAHKGEKLFFGSGTQLSVL.

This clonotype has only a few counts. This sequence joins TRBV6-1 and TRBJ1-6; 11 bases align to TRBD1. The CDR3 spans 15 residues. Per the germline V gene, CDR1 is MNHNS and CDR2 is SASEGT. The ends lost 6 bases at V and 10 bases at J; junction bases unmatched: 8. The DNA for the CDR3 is TGTGCCAGCAGAGAGGACAGGGGGCGGAGATCACCCCTCCACTTT. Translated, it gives CASREDRGRRSPLHF.

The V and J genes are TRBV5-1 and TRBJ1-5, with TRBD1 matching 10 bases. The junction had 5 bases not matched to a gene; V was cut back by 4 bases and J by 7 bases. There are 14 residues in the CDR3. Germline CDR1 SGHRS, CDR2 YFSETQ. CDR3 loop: CASSKTGGGQPQHF. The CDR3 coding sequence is TGCGCCAGCAGCAAGACAGGGGGCGGACAGCCCCAGCATTTT. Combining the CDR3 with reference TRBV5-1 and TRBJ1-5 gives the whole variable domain KAGVTQTPRYLIKTRGQQVTLSCSPISGHRSVSWYQQTPGQGLQFLFEYFSETQRNKGNFPGRFSGRQFSNSRSEMNVSTLELGDSALYLCASSKTGGGQPQHFGDGTRLSIL.

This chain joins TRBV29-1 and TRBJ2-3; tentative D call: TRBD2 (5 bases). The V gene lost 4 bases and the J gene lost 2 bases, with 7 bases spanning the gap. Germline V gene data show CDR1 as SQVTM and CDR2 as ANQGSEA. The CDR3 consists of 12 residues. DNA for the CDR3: TGCAGCGTTGTCGGGGACACAGATACGCAGTATTTT. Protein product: CSVVGDTDTQYF.

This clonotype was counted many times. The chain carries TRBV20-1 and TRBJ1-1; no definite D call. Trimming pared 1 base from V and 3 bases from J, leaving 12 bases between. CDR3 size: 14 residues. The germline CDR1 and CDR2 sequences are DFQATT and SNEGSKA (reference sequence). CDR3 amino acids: CSARAGDVDTEAFF. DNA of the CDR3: TGCAGTGCTAGAGCGGGAGACGTCGACACTGAAGCTTTCTTT.

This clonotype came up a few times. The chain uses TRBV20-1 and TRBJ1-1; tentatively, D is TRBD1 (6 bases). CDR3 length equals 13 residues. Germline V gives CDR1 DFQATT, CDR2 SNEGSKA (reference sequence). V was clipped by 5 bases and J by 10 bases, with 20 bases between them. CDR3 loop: CSAALGGLWVAFF. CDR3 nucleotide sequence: TGCAGTGCTGCCCTCGGGGGCCTTTGGGTAGCTTTCTTT.

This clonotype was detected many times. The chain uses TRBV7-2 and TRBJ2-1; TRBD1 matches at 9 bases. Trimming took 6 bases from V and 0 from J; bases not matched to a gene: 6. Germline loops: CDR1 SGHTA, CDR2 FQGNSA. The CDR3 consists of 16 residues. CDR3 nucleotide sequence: TGTGCCAGCAGGGACAGGGGCACGATCTCCTACAATGAGCAGTTCTTC. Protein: CASRDRGTISYNEQFF. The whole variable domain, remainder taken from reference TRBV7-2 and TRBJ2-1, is GAGVSQSPSNKVTEKGKDVELRCDPISGHTALYWYRQSLGQGLEFLIYFQGNSAPDKSGLPSDRFSAERTGGSVSTLTIQRTQQEDSAVYLCASRDRGTISYNEQFFGPGTRLTVL.

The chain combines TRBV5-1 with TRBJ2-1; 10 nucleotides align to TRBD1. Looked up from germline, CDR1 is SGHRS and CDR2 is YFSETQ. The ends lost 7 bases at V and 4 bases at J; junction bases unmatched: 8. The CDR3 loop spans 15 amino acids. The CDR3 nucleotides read TGCGCCAGCTTCCAACCGGGACAGGGGTACAATGAGCAGTTCTTC. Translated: CASFQPGQGYNEQFF.

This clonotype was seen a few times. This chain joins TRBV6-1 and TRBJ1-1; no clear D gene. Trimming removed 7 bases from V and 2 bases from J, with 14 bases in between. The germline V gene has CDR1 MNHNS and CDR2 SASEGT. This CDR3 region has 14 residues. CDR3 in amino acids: CASKGHKLNTEAFF. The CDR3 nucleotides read TGTGCCAGCAAGGGTCACAAATTAAACACTGAAGCTTTCTTT.

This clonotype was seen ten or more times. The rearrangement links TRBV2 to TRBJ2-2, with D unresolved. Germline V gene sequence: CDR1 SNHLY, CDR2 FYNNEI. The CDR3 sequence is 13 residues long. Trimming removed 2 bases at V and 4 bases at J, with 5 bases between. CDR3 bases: TGTGCCAGCAGTGAAACCCTCACCGGGGAGCTGTTTTTT. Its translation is CASSETLTGELFF.

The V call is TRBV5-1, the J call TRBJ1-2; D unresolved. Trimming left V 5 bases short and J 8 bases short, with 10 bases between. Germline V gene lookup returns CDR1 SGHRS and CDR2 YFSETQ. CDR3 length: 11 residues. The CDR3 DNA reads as TGCGCCAGCAGTGGGCTAGGAGGCTACACCTTC. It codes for CASSGLGGYTF.

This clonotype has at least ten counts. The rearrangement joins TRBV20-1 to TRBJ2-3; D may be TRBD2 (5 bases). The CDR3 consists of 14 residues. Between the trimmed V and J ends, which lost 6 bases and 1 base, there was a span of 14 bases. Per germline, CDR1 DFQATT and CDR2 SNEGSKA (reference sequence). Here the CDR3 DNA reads TGCAGTGCCCTGGGAGCAGTGGGCACAGATACGCAGTATTTT. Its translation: CSALGAVGTDTQYF.

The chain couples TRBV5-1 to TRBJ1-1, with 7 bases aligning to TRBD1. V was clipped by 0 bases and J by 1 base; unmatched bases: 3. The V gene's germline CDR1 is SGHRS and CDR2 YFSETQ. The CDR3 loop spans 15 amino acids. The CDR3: CASSLEGQQNTEAFF. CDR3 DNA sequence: TGCGCCAGCAGCTTGGAGGGACAGCAGAACACTGAAGCTTTCTTT.

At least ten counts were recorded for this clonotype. The CDR3 protein is CASSVDVRETQYF. CDR3 bases: TGTGCCAGCAGCGTAGACGTTAGGGAGACCCAGTACTTC. The rearrangement links TRBV9 to TRBJ2-5; no clear D gene. V gave up 0 bases and J gave up 5 bases, with 8 bases separating them. Germline V gene lookup returns CDR1 SGDLS and CDR2 YYNGEE. The CDR3 covers 13 residues.

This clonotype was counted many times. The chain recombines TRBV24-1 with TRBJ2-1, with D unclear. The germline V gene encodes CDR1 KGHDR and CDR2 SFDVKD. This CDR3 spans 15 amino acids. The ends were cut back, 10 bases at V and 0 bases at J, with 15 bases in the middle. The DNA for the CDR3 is TGTGCCACAAGTACCACTAAGGGCTCCTACAATGAGCAGTTCTTC. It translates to CATSTTKGSYNEQFF.

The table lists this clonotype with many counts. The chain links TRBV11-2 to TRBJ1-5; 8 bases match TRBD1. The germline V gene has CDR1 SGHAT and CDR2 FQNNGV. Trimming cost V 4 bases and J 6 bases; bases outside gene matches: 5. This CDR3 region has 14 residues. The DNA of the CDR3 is TGTGCCAGCAGCTGGGCAGGGACAGGTCAGCCCCAGCATTTT. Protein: CASSWAGTGQPQHF.

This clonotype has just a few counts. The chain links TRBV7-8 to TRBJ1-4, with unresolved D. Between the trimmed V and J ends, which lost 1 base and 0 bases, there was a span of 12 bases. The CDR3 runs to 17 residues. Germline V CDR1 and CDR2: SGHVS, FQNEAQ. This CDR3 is CASSLVTGKTTNEKLFF. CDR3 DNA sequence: TGTGCCAGCAGCTTAGTCACTGGGAAAACAACTAATGAAAAACTGTTTTTT.

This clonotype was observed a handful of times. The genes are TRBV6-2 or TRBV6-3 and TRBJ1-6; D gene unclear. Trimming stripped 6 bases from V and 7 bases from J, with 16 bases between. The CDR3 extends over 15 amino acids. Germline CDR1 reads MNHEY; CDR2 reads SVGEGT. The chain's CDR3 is CASRKLELGNSPLHF. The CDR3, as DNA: TGTGCCAGCAGGAAACTGGAGTTGGGCAATTCACCCCTCCACTTT.

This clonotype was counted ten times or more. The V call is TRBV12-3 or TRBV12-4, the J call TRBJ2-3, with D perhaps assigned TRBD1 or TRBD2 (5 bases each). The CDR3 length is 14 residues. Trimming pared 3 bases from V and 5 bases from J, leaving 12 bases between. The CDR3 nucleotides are TGTGCCAGCAGTTTCATGGGGGTTCGAGATACGCAGTATTTT. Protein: CASSFMGVRDTQYF.

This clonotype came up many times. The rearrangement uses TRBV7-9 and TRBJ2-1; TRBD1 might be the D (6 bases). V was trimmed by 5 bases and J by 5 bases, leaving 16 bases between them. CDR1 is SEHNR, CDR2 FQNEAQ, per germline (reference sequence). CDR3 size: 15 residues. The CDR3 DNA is TGTGCCAGCAGCAAAGCGCTACAGGGAGACAATGAGCAGTTCTTC. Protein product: CASSKALQGDNEQFF.